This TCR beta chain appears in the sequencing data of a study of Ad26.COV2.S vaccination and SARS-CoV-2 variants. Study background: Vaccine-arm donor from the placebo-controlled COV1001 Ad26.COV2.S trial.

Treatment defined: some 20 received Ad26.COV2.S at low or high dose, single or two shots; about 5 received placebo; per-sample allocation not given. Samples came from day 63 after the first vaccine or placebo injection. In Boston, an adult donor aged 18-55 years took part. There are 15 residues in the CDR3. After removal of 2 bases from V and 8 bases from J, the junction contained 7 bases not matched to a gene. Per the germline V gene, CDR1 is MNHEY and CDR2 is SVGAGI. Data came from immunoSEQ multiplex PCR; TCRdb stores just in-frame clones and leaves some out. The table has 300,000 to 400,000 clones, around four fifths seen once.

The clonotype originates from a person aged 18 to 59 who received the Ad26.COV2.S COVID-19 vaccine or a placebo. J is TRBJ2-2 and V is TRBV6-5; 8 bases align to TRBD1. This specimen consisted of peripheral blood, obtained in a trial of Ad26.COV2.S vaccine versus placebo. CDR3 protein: CASSYLTGGEGELFF. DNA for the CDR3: TGTGCCAGCAGTTACCTAACAGGGGGTGAGGGGGAGCTGTTTTTT.